This T cell receptor beta chain is drawn from a study of T cell responses to AZD1222 COVID-19 vaccine listed by TCRdb under 2021. Concerning the study at large: A total of under 250 trial participants underwent TCR sequencing, of whom about 200 had received two doses of AZD1222 and 26 had received two doses of the MenACWY control vaccine. Trial participants were enrolled by age into 18-55, 56-69 and 70-plus year subgroups, with approximately 150, 28 and 58 TCR-sequenced participants respectively. Broader findings and caveats from the paper: The 56-69-year group was small, and its depth increase did not reach significance, likely because of low power. Most participants were white British and females outnumbered males, and the authors suggested that clonal diversity may have been underestimated. Reportedly, close to half of the unique spike-specific TCRs recognized epitopes lying outside the regions that are mutated in the B.1.351 and B.1.1.7 variants. No day 14 peak-response samples were available, so repertoires were characterized only after the peak T cell response. The whole spike protein was spanned by vaccine-associated CD4 TCRs, and dominant responses were seen in regions 160-218 and 743-854. Conclusions about previously exposed vaccinees were limited because only six AZD1222 recipients were SARS-CoV-2 seropositive at baseline. Spike-specific TCR breadth and depth rose significantly after two AZD1222 doses compared with day 0 and with MenACWY recipients.

Per the publication, the time point label means: baseline before first vaccination. In light of the paper, this sample's treatment or condition label describes: meningococcal conjugate vaccine given as trial control. Vaccinee samples came from UK trials COV001 and COV002, including a single-blind randomized controlled phase 2/3 trial of AZD1222 (ChAdOx1 nCoV-19) in healthy adults. For TCRbeta chain sequencing, PBMC samples were collected from trial participants at day 0 and at day 28 after the second dose. CDR1 and CDR2 are drawn from the germline V gene: KGHDR, SFDVKD. V and J are truncated by 5 bases and 5 bases respectively, leaving an intervening sequence of 12 bases. Including cysteine and phenylalanine, the CDR3 has 14 amino acids. Left in the record is the CDR3 DNA by itself, 42 bases read in frame from the first base. Details on this clone: The antigen it recognizes is unknown. The input lacks base qualities; no much larger clone sits a single base away.

The CDR3 regions of human TCRbeta chains were analyzed by immunosequencing. Per the source publication's procedure: TCRs in the repertoires were compared against a reference library of SARS-CoV-2-specific TCRs that had been generated with the MIRA antigen-specificity platform. Breadth was defined as the fraction of unique TCRs that were SARS-CoV-2-associated, and depth was defined as the fraction of total T cells that were SARS-CoV-2-associated. Each spike-specific TCR was assigned to its reactive spike region and to a CD4 or CD8 class using the MIRA data. Log10-transformed breadth and depth values were compared by one-way ANOVA with Sidak's multiple comparisons tests. The table was pulled from immuneACCESS by TCRdb, which kept in-frame rearrangements only. Such tables lose some clones; where checked, under half of the loss comes from unresolved V genes, and the rest has no known cause. The V and J calls and clone size are taken from that table; D and trimming were inferred from the DNA. The sample profile shows about 160,000 clones; 92% of them were found once. The ten largest clones capture 4.4% of the sample.

Recombination connected TRBV24-1 to TRBJ1-5, and perhaps TRBD1 as D gene, on 5 matching bases. The clonotype comes from an adult in good health. Sequencing was performed on peripheral blood, taken on day 0 of MenACWY control vaccination. At the DNA level, the sequence is TGTGCCACCAGTGCGGGAGGGGCGTATCAGCCCCAGCATTTT. Translated, this is CATSAGGAYQPQHF.